Listed below are T cell receptor beta chains from one sample, sequenced in a study of T-cell reconstitution after alpha-beta-depleted transplantation in children. TCRdb analysed the PCR reads with MiXCR anew, one entry per CDR3 protein. The sample lists about 540,000 distinct CDR3 sequences, roughly 18% occurring once. Sequenced here: PBMCs from the stem cell graft donor, sampled from the stem cell graft. These receptors were collected from a human donor who donated a stem cell graft to a child with acute lymphoblastic leukemia. CDR3s include the opening cysteine and the closing phenylalanine or tryptophan.

V	J	CDR3
TRBV5-1	TRBJ1-1	CASSLGPGKNTEAFF
TRBV18	TRBJ1-1	CASSPLVGWNTEAFF
TRBV12-3/TRBV12-4	TRBJ2-7	CASSWDRGVGEQYF
TRBV10-3	TRBJ1-1	CAITGGMNTEAFF
TRBV29-1	TRBJ2-7	CSVKQGGPYEQYF
TRBV12-3/TRBV12-4	TRBJ1-2	CASSWKGRGYGYTF
TRBV20-1	TRBJ2-1	CSARSLGNTGAYNEQFF
TRBV11-2	TRBJ2-7	CASSLDRLTRSEQYF
TRBV15	TRBJ2-5	CATSRERGFSETQYF
TRBV6-1	TRBJ1-5	CASRRAGSSNQPQHF
TRBV20-1	TRBJ2-1	CSALGGRGTEQFF
TRBV19	TRBJ1-2	CASSSQIYGYTF
TRBV14	TRBJ1-2	CASSPPRDRGDYGYTF
TRBV29-1	TRBJ1-1	CSVESEGGTEAFF
TRBV20-1	TRBJ2-2	CSATRLDTGELFF
TRBV6-5	TRBJ2-1	CASSYSSSGRASEQFF
TRBV7-6	TRBJ1-2	CASSLEIVNYGYTF
TRBV6-5	TRBJ2-5	CASSYTGTDRETQYF
TRBV29-1	TRBJ1-1	CSVGRGVITEAFF
TRBV4-1	TRBJ1-5	CASSQMIGPQPQHF
TRBV28	TRBJ2-4	CASKSRGIAKNIQYF
TRBV20-1	TRBJ2-1	CSARLAGGLFSSYNEQFF
TRBV12-3/TRBV12-4	TRBJ2-1	CASRGGLASYNEQFF
TRBV5-1	TRBJ2-1	CASSPRGDEQFF
TRBV5-6	TRBJ2-3	CARSPGLGFTDTQYF
TRBV7-3	TRBJ1-1	CASSLIIHAEAFF
TRBV7-3	TRBJ2-3	CASSLGLAATDTQYF
TRBV15	TRBJ2-7	CATGGQGGVRDEQYF
TRBV6-5	TRBJ1-2	CASSYREQGFYGYTF
TRBV7-9	TRBJ2-7	CASSSDRYEQYF
TRBV7-2	TRBJ1-1	CASSLWGRATEAFF
TRBV6-5	TRBJ2-1	CASSYLSGNEQFF
TRBV5-1	TRBJ2-1	CASSLAGVHEQFF
TRBV20-1	TRBJ1-6	CSARSRGNTFYNSPLHF
TRBV27	TRBJ2-1	CASSYNRYNEQFF
TRBV6-2/TRBV6-3	TRBJ2-1	CASSYSIYNEQFF
TRBV7-9	TRBJ1-5	CASSFEGAQPQHF
TRBV11-2	TRBJ2-3	CASSSGLAGGYTQYF
TRBV20-1	TRBJ1-1	CSASRSVNTEAFF
TRBV20-1	TRBJ1-5	CSARDGWGNQPQHF
TRBV25-1	TRBJ2-3	CASSPWAGQTGDTQYF
TRBV18	TRBJ2-1	CASSPMASGRAGLNEQFF
TRBV12-3/TRBV12-4	TRBJ2-3	CASSFGASGTDTQYF
TRBV7-2	TRBJ2-3	CASSLVSGRGPDTQYF
TRBV28	TRBJ1-1	CASRGLGVEAFF
TRBV20-1	TRBJ2-7	CSATTRVEGWDEQYF
TRBV9	TRBJ2-3	CASSADTDTQYF
TRBV4-2	TRBJ2-7	CASSQTSGEHYEQYF
TRBV6-5	TRBJ1-1	CASSYSTEAFF
TRBV7-9	TRBJ2-7	CASTLSPGTAYAQYF
TRBV12-3/TRBV12-4	TRBJ1-1	CASSLYQGADTEAFF
TRBV5-1	TRBJ2-5	CASSLVGGGETQYF
TRBV4-2	TRBJ1-1	CASSQAPGLGTEAFF